The entry that follows covers one TCR beta chain sequence. The antigen is unknown. The data stem from a study of identical twins. This CDR3 spans 11 amino acids. From germline, CDR1 is DFQATT and CDR2 SNEGSKA (reference sequence). Trimming left V 3 bases short and J 6 bases short, with 9 bases between. Each CDR3 protein is one row after TCRdb ran MiXCR on the 5' RACE reads. The profile shows 650,000 to 800,000 distinct CDR3 sequences, over 8.5% of them singletons. Regarding the study as a whole: High-abundance cord blood beta clonotypes had fewer insertions; memory repertoires showed none. The authors noted that invariant MAIT and iNKT cells could partly confound zero-insertion analyses.

The sample was also reused in another study, on yellow fever vaccine responses in identical twins.

The chain has TRBV20-1 and TRBJ2-7; unclear D gene. This TCR was recovered from a woman in her late teens or twenties in good health. Sequenced sample: PBMCs. DNA of the CDR3: TGCAGTGCTAGGAAAATGATCGAGCAGTACTTC. The encoded protein is CSARKMIEQYF.